This note documents a single TCR beta chain sequence. Antigen unknown. Each CDR3 protein is one row after TCRdb ran MiXCR on the reads. This sample yields about 920,000 distinct CDR3 sequences, of which roughly a third are seen a single time; 13% belongs to the top ten. The entry originates in a study of T cell repertoires in cytomegalovirus infection. Study-wide results and caveats: Summed public TCR beta family frequency identified CMV carriers bearing the relevant HLA.

V gave up 5 bases and J gave up 1 base, with 11 bases separating them. The CDR3 sequence is 14 residues long. Sequenced here: cultured CD8+ T cells from PBMCs, sampled from culture after CMV antigen stimulation. The chain links TRBV12-3 or TRBV12-4 to TRBJ2-5; D is perhaps TRBD2 (7 bases). The sequence came from a human donor in good health (CMV status not recorded). Some clones in this sample may be carry-over from other donors' samples. The CDR3 sequence: CASSPGGLQETQYF. The CDR3 coding sequence is TGTGCCAGCAGTCCCGGGGGGCTCCAAGAGACCCAGTACTTC.